This TCR beta chain was identified during a study of T cells in Graves' hyperthyroidism and ophthalmopathy. TCR beta CDR3 sequences were amplified from RNA transcripts. RT-PCR in the first round (using the HTBI primer set) targeted the TCR CDR3. MiXCR was run by TCRdb on the multiplex PCR reads, yielding one entry per CDR3 protein. The table has some 760,000 distinct CDR3 sequences, about 15% seen once. Study observations and caveats: Using 13 V-J features, a model discriminated ophthalmopathy from stable hyperthyroidism.

The germline CDR1 and CDR2 sequences are KGHDR and SFDVKD. V lost 4 bases and J 10 bases, leaving 9 bases between the germline ends. This CDR3 is 11 amino acids long. This clonotype showed up many times. Antigen unknown. The clonotype was recovered from a woman aged 18-29 years with Graves' hyperthyroidism. The sample taken for sequencing was blood. The chain employs TRBV24-1 and TRBJ2-5; no firm D call. For the CDR3, the DNA is TGTGCCACCAGTGACCTAGACGGCCAGTACTTC. Its translation: CATSDLDGQYF.